These 17 T cell receptor beta chains share one sample of origin, sequenced in a study of CXCR3-negative and CXCR3-positive naive CD8 T cells. The authors prepared UMI-labeled TRB cDNA libraries by 5' RACE. TCRdb re-called the 5' RACE reads and gives one entry per CDR3 protein, without DNA. This sample lists roughly 86,000 distinct CDR3 sequences; its ten largest clones have 1.1%. Source material: naive CXCR3- CD8+ T cells from blood. Indicated subset: CD45RO-CCR7+CD27+CD95- naive CD8+ T cells lacking CXCR3 (TNR3-). The receptors stem from a human donor in good health. Some clones in this sample may be carry-over from other donors' samples.

The rearrangement links TRBV5-1 to TRBJ2-7; the TRBD2 assignment by TCRdb is unverifiable without DNA. The CDR3 contains 14 residues. Germline CDR1 reads SGHRS; CDR2 reads YFSETQ. The CDR3 sequence: CASSQAGGVYEQYF.

The V and J genes are TRBV29-1 and TRBJ2-7; TCRdb returns TRBD2, unconfirmable since there is no DNA. CDR3 length equals 16 residues. CDR1 is SQVTM, CDR2 ANQGSEA, per germline. CDR3 in amino acids: CSVKPGLADDSYEQYF.

The chain is built from TRBV6-2 or TRBV6-3 and TRBJ2-3; the D gene TCRdb calls, TRBD2, cannot be checked with no DNA. CDR1 and CDR2 (germline): MNHEY, SVGEGT. The CDR3 runs 15 residues. The CDR3 sequence: CASSYGTSNADKQYF.

The rearrangement uses TRBV20-1 and TRBJ1-1. Germline V gives CDR1 DFQATT, CDR2 SNEGSKA (reference sequence). CDR3 size: 14 residues. CDR3 protein: CSATGPTWTTEAFF.

The gene calls are TRBV7-9 and TRBJ2-1; without DNA, the TCRdb call of TRBD1 cannot be checked. Germline CDR1 and CDR2: SEHNR and FQNEAQ (reference sequence). This CDR3 has 16 residues. CDR3 loop: CASSNPGQGAKNEQFF.

The V and J genes are TRBV7-9 and TRBJ1-2; TCRdb calls TRBD1, which cannot be checked without DNA. The CDR3 is 15 amino acids. CDR1 and CDR2 from the germline V gene are SEHNR and FQNEAQ (reference sequence). The chain's CDR3 is CASSLIQGAVDGYTF. Full variable domain (rest looked up from reference TRBV7-9 and TRBJ1-2): DTGVSQNPRHKITKRGQNVTFRCDPISEHNRLYWYRQTLGQGPEFLTYFQNEAQLEKSRLLSDRFSAERPKGSFSTLEIQRTEQGDSAMYLCASSLIQGAVDGYTFGSGTRLTVV.

The chain is built from TRBV20-1 and TRBJ2-5; without DNA, the TCRdb call of TRBD2 cannot be checked. Germline assignment: CDR1 DFQATT and CDR2 SNEGSKA (reference sequence). The CDR3 contains 13 residues. The CDR3 protein is CSARTSGSQTQYF.

The chain recombines TRBV20-1 with TRBJ1-2; the TCRdb D gene call, TRBD1, has no DNA to confirm it. The CDR3 is 13 residues long. CDR1 DFQATT and CDR2 SNEGSKA come from the germline V gene (reference sequence). The CDR3 region is CSAPGTDNYGYTF.

The chain uses TRBV11-2 and TRBJ2-7; TCRdb outputs TRBD1, but without DNA this stays unchecked. CDR3 size: 14 residues. Germline-derived CDR1 and CDR2 are SGHAT and FQNNGV. CDR3 protein: CASTEAGGRDEQYF. The variable domain in full, completed from reference TRBV11-2 and TRBJ2-7, reads EAGVAQSPRYKIIEKRQSVAFWCNPISGHATLYWYQQILGQGPKLLIQFQNNGVVDDSQLPKDRFSAERLKGVDSTLKIQPAKLEDSAVYLCASTEAGGRDEQYFGPGTRLTVT.

The chain carries TRBV2 and TRBJ2-7; without DNA, the TCRdb call of TRBD1 cannot be checked. The CDR3 is 15 amino acids. Germline V CDR1 and CDR2: SNHLY, FYNNEI. The CDR3 is CASSEQPGASYEQYF.

The V call is TRBV30, the J call TRBJ2-3. CDR1 and CDR2 from the germline V gene are GTSNPN and SVGIG (reference sequence). The CDR3 runs to 14 residues. This chain's CDR3 is CAWSGSGSTDTQYF.

The chain uses TRBV29-1 and TRBJ2-2; TCRdb returns TRBD1, unconfirmable since there is no DNA. There are 14 residues in the CDR3. From germline, CDR1 is SQVTM and CDR2 ANQGSEA. The CDR3 sequence: CSVERGSETGELFF.

The rearrangement uses TRBV29-1 and TRBJ2-7; the TRBD1 assignment by TCRdb is unverifiable without DNA. In germline, CDR1 is SQVTM, CDR2 ANQGSEA. The length of the CDR3 is 13 residues. Here the CDR3 reads CSGRDTAGYEQYF.

The J gene is TRBJ2-7, the V gene TRBV3-1; TCRdb returns TRBD1, unconfirmable since there is no DNA. Germline CDR1 reads LGHDT; CDR2 reads YNNKEL (reference sequence). CDR3 length equals 16 residues. CDR3 protein: CASSQDFSGGTYEQYF.

The chain carries TRBV6-5 and TRBJ2-7; TCRdb gives TRBD1 as the D gene, but with no DNA this cannot be confirmed. The CDR3 has 16 amino acids. CDR1 is MNHEY, CDR2 SVGAGI, per germline. The CDR3 loop reads CASSYSSGTVTYEQYF.

The chain is built from TRBV7-2 and TRBJ2-5. The CDR3 covers 13 residues. The germline V gene has CDR1 SGHTA and CDR2 FQGNSA. The CDR3 loop reads CASSPMGQETQYF.

V gene TRBV14 combines with J gene TRBJ2-3. Germline V gene sequence: CDR1 SGHDN, CDR2 FVKESK. CDR3 length equals 13 residues. CDR3 sequence reads: CASSQVRADTQYF.